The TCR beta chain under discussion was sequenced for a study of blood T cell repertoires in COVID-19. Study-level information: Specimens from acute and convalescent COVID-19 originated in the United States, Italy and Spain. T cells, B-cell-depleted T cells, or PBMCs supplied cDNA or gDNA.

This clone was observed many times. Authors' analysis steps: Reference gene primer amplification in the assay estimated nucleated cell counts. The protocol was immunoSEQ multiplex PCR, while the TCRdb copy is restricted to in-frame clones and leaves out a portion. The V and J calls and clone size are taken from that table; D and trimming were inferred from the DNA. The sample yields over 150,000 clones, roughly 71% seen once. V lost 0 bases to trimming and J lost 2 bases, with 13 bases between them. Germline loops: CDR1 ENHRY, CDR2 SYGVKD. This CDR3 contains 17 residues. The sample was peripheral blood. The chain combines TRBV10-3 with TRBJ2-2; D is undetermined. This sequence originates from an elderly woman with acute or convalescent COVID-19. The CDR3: CAISESNQAQNTGELFF. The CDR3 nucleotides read TGTGCCATCAGTGAGTCGAACCAGGCCCAAAACACCGGGGAGCTGTTTTTT.